The 5 T cell receptor beta chains given below trace back to one sample, sequenced in a study of blood T cell repertoires in COVID-19. Sequenced by immunoSEQ multiplex PCR; TCRdb stores in-frame clones only, minus some. The sample contains around 230,000 clones, 75% to 90% of which appear only once. The sequenced sample was PBMCs or T cells enriched from blood (not recorded which). These TCRs come from a middle-aged woman with acute COVID-19.

V usage is TRBV19 and J usage is TRBJ1-4; D unresolved. CDR1 and CDR2 (germline): LNHDA, SQIVND (reference sequence). This CDR3 spans 13 amino acids. V was pared by 3 bases and J by 7 bases, with 9 bases between. CDR3: CASSIQRGEKLFF. CDR3 nucleotide sequence: TGTGCCAGTAGTATCCAGCGGGGTGAAAAACTGTTTTTT.

A remark on this clone: Other nucleotide sequences from this sample produce the same CDR3. The J gene is TRBJ2-5, the V gene TRBV5-1; 8 nucleotides line up with TRBD2. The germline gives CDR1 SGHRS, CDR2 YFSETQ. The CDR3 runs 14 residues. V lost 1 base and J lost 5; bases outside the gene matches: 4. Written as DNA, the CDR3 is TGCGCCAGCAGCTTGACTAGCGGCAGGGAGACCCAGTACTTC. Its protein is CASSLTSGRETQYF. Using reference TRBV5-1 and TRBJ2-5 for the parts outside the CDR3, the full variable domain is KAGVTQTPRYLIKTRGQQVTLSCSPISGHRSVSWYQQTPGQGLQFLFEYFSETQRNKGNFPGRFSGRQFSNSRSEMNVSTLELGDSALYLCASSLTSGRETQYFGPGTRLLVL.

The chain employs TRBV12-5 and TRBJ2-2, with TRBD1 matching over 8 bases. With V trimmed by 1 base and J by 0 bases, 4 bases remained unmatched. The CDR3 runs 17 residues. Per the germline V gene, CDR1 is LGHNT and CDR2 is FRNRAP. DNA for the CDR3: TGTGCTAGTGGTTTGGCAAAGACAGGGGCGAACACCGGGGAGCTGTTTTTT. Translating it yields CASGLAKTGANTGELFF.

The V call is TRBV6-5, the J call TRBJ2-1, with TRBD2 as a possible D gene (6 bases). Germline CDR1 reads MNHEY; CDR2 reads SVGAGI. The CDR3 sequence is 16 residues long. Trimming shortened V by 0 bases and J by 1 base, and 10 bases separated the two germline ends. The CDR3, as DNA: TGTGCCAGCAGTTACTCGTCCGGGAGATCCTACAATGAGCAGTTCTTC. This gives the protein CASSYSSGRSYNEQFF.

The gene calls are TRBV12-3 or TRBV12-4 and TRBJ1-2; D gene ambiguous. CDR3 length: 13 residues. The V end lost 5 bases, the J end lost 5 bases, and 12 bases lay between the germline ends. The chain's CDR3 is CASSADRRYGYTF. Here the CDR3 DNA reads TGTGCCAGCAGTGCCGATCGGAGATATGGCTACACCTTC.